This T cell receptor beta chain appears in the sequencing data of a study of cytomegalovirus exposure and HLA in healthy donors (dated by TCRdb to 2017 to 2019). In terms of the full investigation: An earlier analysis of roughly 630 of the donors reported approximately 270 Gb of sequence data and around 110 million unique TCR beta sequences from about 179 million T cells. About 320 gigabases of sequencing data and tens of millions of unique TCR sequences were included in an early release covering under 650 HLA-typed donors. Of the 398 genotyped donors, 65% to 90% were placed in the genetic ancestry cluster associated with self-reported Caucasian donors. The study aimed to test whether cataloging public T cell receptors could reveal signatures of past pathogen exposure. The T cell repertoires of 550 to 850 subjects were profiled by immunosequencing and related to cytomegalovirus serostatus. A separate validation cohort of roughly 130 different subjects was used in addition to the roughly 720-subject first cohort. The study combined high-throughput TCR immunosequencing, statistical association of individual TCRs with disease status, and machine learning to predict cytomegalovirus infection status. In a later analysis, previously published TCR beta repertoires from several hundred donors were re-analyzed and high-resolution HLA genotyping was added so that TCR occurrence patterns could be studied. Rather than using new phenotypic data, the later analysis identified candidate immune exposures from TCR beta sequences and from how often those sequences occurred across donors. To decide whether each TCR beta V gene segment behaved as functional or pseudogenic, an earlier analysis of several hundred of the donors relied on high-throughput TCR beta sequencing. Donor age, sex, ethnicity and CMV serostatus were compiled together with the repertoire data. In a later genetic analysis, genome-wide SNP genotypes for about 65% of the roughly 700 donors were used, and that subset was treated as a discovery cohort. All discovery cohort repertoires had been generated using a single sequencing platform. Class I and class II HLA loci were covered by the typing at four-digit resolution. The number of typed donors differed by locus: roughly 620-630 for A, B, C, DRB1 and DQB1; roughly 510 for DQA1; some 590 for DPA1; and 400 to 480 for DPB1. Roughly five DR-DQ haplotypes were treated as single units for association and clustering because of strong linkage in the cohort. On average, roughly 250,000 unique TCR beta nucleotide sequences were sequenced per donor among some 430 genotyped donors of the cohort, with around 19% of those sequences being non-productive. The paper's findings and limits, for the study overall: In the study, around 150 TCR beta chains were listed as associated with cytomegalovirus. CMV serostatus was the only immune exposure information available for the cohort. In a later genetic analysis, a missense DCLRE1C variant was associated with V-gene and J-gene trimming of TCR beta chains, and the association was replicated in an independent cohort. This cohort had only TCR beta chains sequenced, and the lack of alpha or paired-chain data limited which features could be detected. A further reported finding was that TCR beta sequences accurately predicted the HLA-A and HLA-B alleles for most subjects in the first cohort. Across donors, most TCR sequences were observed very rarely, whereas some public TCRs were present in many individuals. An earlier analysis of several hundred of the donors showed that most TCR beta V segments appeared in productive rearrangements either about 87% or about 30% of the time, which broadly matched IMGT annotations. HLA typing was unavailable for some donors at each locus, so association tests used only the typed subset. It was suggested by the authors that the approach could potentially be generalized to other disease states and immunological phenotypes. In a later analysis, some 17,000 TCR beta sequences were associated with specific HLA alleles at a false discovery rate of 0.05. Because counts were too low, seventeen rarely observed V segments, including chromosome 9 orphons, were excluded from the earlier analysis of roughly 580 of the donors. In a later analysis, TCR association rates were found to vary across HLA loci, with the most associated TCRs seen for DRB1 alleles and the fewest for HLA-C alleles. A later analysis found that most CMV-associated TCR beta chains appeared HLA-restricted, with HLA associations seemingly driven largely by CMV exposure. Cytomegalovirus status was reported to be diagnosed by the classifier with high specificity and sensitivity in both the original and validation cohorts. A cluster of highly shared sequence variants was judged likely to represent a technical artifact of the sequencing pipeline. A few of the identified cytomegalovirus-associated TCR beta chains were confirmed in vitro to be specific for cytomegalovirus antigens. Correlated functional status among segregating V segments might be attributable to linkage disequilibrium, but an unknown experimental factor could not be ruled out. Compared with equally common non-associated chains, HLA-associated TCR beta chains in a later analysis were more clonally expanded and had lower generation probabilities. Strong co-occurrence of HLA alleles, especially DR and DQ, made assigning TCR associations to individual alleles difficult. The 87-base-pair reads could not distinguish some IMGT-functional V segments, including TRBV6-2 and TRBV6-3, so those segments were excluded. A later genetic analysis reported fewer N-insertions in productive TCRs among donors in an Asian-associated ancestry cluster than the roughly 640-donor mean. According to a later analysis, parvovirus B19, influenza, CMV and Epstein-Barr virus appeared linked to several top co-occurrence clusters. Roughly uniform sequencing depth across donors was assumed in presence/absence analyses, although this assumption may not hold.

Receptor libraries were prepared by the immunoSEQ multiplex PCR assay. For the multiplex PCR, a mixture combining 60 forward primers for TCR Vbeta segments and 13 reverse primers for TCR Jbeta segments was used. The CDR3 region of rearranged TCR beta genes was amplified from genomic DNA with a multiplex PCR assay. On the Illumina HiSeq System, the amplified TCR beta libraries were sequenced as 87-base-pair reads. The authors' analysis ran thus. In a later analysis, roughly 80 million unique TCR beta chains were counted across the approximately 620 repertoires, and approximately 11 million of these chains were shared by at least two donors. Raw reads were error-corrected and collapsed into unique sequences with a nearest-neighbor algorithm that merged closely related sequences to remove PCR and sequencing errors. V, D and J gene segments were assigned by aligning CDR3 sequences to IMGT reference sequences. For a sequence to be retained, a match of at least six nucleotides was required to both a V gene segment and a J gene segment. Rearrangements were classified as productive when the CDR3 lacked stop codons and remained in frame with V and J, and all other rearrangements were classified as non-productive. CDR3 was defined according to IMGT convention as the region running from the second conserved V-encoded cysteine to the conserved J-encoded phenylalanine. The earlier analysis of about 570 of the donors excluded any sequence lacking an unambiguous match to a single V gene segment. In an earlier analysis of 587 of the donors, V segments were called functional above 56.7% productive rearrangements and were called segregating when the between-donor standard deviation exceeded 5%. A statistical classification framework was built to diagnose cytomegalovirus status from the catalog of TCR beta chain sequences. V and J gene assignment, in a later analysis, came from comparing TCR nucleotide sequences with IMGT/GENE-DB human TR gene sequences. The TCRdist pipeline was used in a later analysis to assign CDR3 sequences and most-parsimonious VDJ recombination scenarios. In a later analysis, each TCR beta chain was defined by its CDR3 amino acid sequence together with its V-gene family, and reads without a unique V-gene family were excluded. As a way to deal with suspected cross-contamination and a sequencing artifact, a later analysis dropped 450 to 700 nucleotide sequences that were highly shared and had low generation probability. In a later analysis, a clonal expansion index for each public chain was calculated from normalized within-repertoire ranks of inferred template counts. In a later analysis, generation probabilities were computed using a VDJ recombination model fitted to out-of-frame rearrangements, and the results were checked against IGoR. In a later analysis, TCR-TCR, TCR-HLA and TCR-CMV co-occurrence was scored with hypergeometric tests, and a repertoire-size bias correction was applied to TCR pairs. A later analysis estimated false discovery rates by permuting HLA or CMV assignments 20 times. In a later analysis, co-occurring TCRs were grouped using DBSCAN, and TCRdist sequence similarity was added for clustering within HLA-allele-positive subsets. For co-occurrence clustering, repertoires with fewer than 30,000 or more than 120,000 public chains were excluded, along with about five repertoires with anomalous nucleotide sharing. This immuneACCESS table, as held by TCRdb, lists in-frame sequences with V and J called but not all clones. Of the missing ones, under half trace to an unresolved V gene in checked studies; the others have no known cause. V and J calls and clone size are copied from that table; D and trimming were computed from the DNA. The sample table lists some 110,000 clones, about three quarters of them with a count of one. Roughly 0.79% of the sample rests with the top ten.

The cohort was made up of under 800 healthy bone marrow donors. At the time of sampling, all cohort members were nominally healthy, though unrecorded immune exposures were likely present. The donor was CMV seronegative and belonged to the group of under 400 seronegative cohort members. Each donor provided a peripheral blood sample, and peripheral blood mononuclear cells were used for TCR beta sequencing. Genomic DNA extraction from the blood cell samples was performed with the Qiagen DNeasy Blood Extraction Kit. The cysteine opens and the phenylalanine closes a CDR3 of 14 amino acids. Only the CDR3 DNA is retained, 42 bases long and in frame from the first base. Worth noting for this clone: There is no known antigen for this receptor. No base qualities exist here, and no much larger clone lies one base off it.

The source material was PBMCs. The receptor's source is a boy aged 5 to 17 in good health and CMV-seronegative. This chain is built from TRBV21-1 and TRBJ2-7; the D call in the table, TRBD2, was not verified against the DNA. TRBV21-1 is marked as a pseudogene. The DNA reads TGTGCCAGCAGCAAGACTAGCGGGAGGAACGAGCAGTACTTC. Translation gives CASSKTSGRNEQYF.